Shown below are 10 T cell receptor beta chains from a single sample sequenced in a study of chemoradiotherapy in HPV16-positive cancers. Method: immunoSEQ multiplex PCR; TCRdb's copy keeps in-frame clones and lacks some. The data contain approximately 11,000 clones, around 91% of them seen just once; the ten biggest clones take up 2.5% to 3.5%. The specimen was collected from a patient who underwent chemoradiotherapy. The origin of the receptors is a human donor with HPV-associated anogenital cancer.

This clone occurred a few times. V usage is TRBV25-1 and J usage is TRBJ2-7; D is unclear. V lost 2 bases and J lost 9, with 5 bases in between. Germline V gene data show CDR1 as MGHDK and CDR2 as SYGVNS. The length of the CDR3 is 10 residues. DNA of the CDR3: TGTGCCAGCAGTGAAGTCGGGCAGTACTTC. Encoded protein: CASSEVGQYF.

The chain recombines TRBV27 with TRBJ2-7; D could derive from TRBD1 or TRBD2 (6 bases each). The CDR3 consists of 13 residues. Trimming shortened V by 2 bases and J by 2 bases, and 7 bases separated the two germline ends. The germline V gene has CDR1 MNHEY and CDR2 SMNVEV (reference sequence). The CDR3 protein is CASSLGGPYEQYF. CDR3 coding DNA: TGTGCCAGCAGTTTAGGGGGGCCCTACGAGCAGTACTTC.

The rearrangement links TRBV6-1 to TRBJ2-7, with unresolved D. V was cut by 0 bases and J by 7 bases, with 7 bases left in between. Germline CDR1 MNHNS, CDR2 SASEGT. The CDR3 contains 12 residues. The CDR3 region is CASSEAPGEQYF. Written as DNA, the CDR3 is TGTGCCAGCAGTGAAGCTCCGGGTGAGCAGTACTTC.

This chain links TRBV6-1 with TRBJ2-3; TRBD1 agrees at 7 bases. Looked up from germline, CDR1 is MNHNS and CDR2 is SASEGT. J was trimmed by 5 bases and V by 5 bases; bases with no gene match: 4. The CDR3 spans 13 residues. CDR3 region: CASSRDSLDTQYF. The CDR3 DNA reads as TGTGCCAGCAGTAGGGACAGTCTAGATACGCAGTATTTT.

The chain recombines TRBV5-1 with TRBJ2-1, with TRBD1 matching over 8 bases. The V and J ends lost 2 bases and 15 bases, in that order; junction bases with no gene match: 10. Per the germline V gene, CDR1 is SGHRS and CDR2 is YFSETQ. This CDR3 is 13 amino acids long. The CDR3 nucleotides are TGCGCCAGCAGCTTCCTTCAGGGGGCCGCTTGGTTCTTC. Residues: CASSFLQGAAWFF.

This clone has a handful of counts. CDR3 loop: CASSSFTKGLANTGELFF. The CDR3 DNA sequence: TGTGCCAGCAGCTCATTCACCAAGGGACTAGCGAACACCGGGGAGCTGTTTTTT. The chain uses TRBV7-8 and TRBJ2-2, with 8 bases identical to TRBD2. Germline values: CDR1 SGHVS, CDR2 FQNEAQ. This CDR3 comprises 18 residues. The V segment lost 4 bases and the J segment 0 bases; nucleotides outside the gene matches: 10.

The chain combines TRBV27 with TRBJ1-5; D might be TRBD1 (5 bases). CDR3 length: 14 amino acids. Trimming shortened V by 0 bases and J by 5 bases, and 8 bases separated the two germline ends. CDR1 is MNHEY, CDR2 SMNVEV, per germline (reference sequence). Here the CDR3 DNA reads TGTGCCAGCAGTTTATCAGCAGGGTATCAGCCCCAGCATTTT. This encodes CASSLSAGYQPQHF.

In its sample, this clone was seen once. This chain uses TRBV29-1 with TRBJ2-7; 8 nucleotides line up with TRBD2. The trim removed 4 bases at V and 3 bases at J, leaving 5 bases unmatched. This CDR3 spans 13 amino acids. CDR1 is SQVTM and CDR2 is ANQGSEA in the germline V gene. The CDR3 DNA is TGCAGCGTTGCGAGCGGGAGTCACTACGAGCAGTACTTC. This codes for CSVASGSHYEQYF.

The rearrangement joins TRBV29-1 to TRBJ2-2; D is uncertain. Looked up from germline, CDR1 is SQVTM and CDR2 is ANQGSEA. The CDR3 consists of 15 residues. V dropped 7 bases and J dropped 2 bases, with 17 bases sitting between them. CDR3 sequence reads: CSGISSRDNTGELFF. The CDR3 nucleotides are TGCAGCGGGATAAGCTCCAGAGATAACACCGGGGAGCTGTTTTTT.

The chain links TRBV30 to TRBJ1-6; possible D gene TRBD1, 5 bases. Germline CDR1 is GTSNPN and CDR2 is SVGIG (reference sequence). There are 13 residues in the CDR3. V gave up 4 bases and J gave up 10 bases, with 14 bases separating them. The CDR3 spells CAWNTGGSSPLHF. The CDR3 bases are TGTGCCTGGAACACAGGAGGTAGCTCACCCCTCCACTTT.